This record covers a single T cell receptor beta chain. Its target is not known. This CDR3 is built from 14 residues. The trim removed 6 bases at V and 0 bases at J, leaving 3 bases unmatched. CDR1 and CDR2 (germline): MRHNA, SNTAGT. The sample comes from a study of Tregs in tolerant kidney transplant recipients. Regarding the study as a whole: Changing PCR primers prevented nucleotide comparison between some patients' samples. Biological reproducibility was not directly addressed in this study.

TCRdb keeps only in-frame clones here, not all; method: immunoSEQ multiplex PCR. The table lists about 77,000 clones, about 98% of them singletons. This clonotype was obtained from a human donor who received a combined kidney and bone marrow transplant. The chain has TRBV6-4 and TRBJ2-3, with 7 bases fitting TRBD2. The source material was CD4+ T cells from blood, sampled before the transplant. CDR3 in amino acids: CASRDSGSTDTQYF. The CDR3 nucleotides read TGTGCCAGCAGAGATAGCGGGAGCACAGATACGCAGTATTTT.